Listed below are T cell receptor beta chains from one sample, sequenced in a study of T cell repertoires in cytomegalovirus infection. One entry per CDR3 protein, called by TCRdb with MiXCR from the reads. The sample lists around 120,000 distinct CDR3 sequences; roughly 40% were seen once. These receptors lack a known antigen. The specimen comprised CD8+ T cells from cultured PBMCs, sampled from culture after CMV antigen stimulation. These receptors came from a human donor in good health (CMV status not recorded). Some clones in this sample may be carry-over from other donors' samples. Each CDR3 is given with its conserved first and last residue. Each record gives: clone size, J gene, D gene, V gene, CDR3 protein, CDR3 DNA. D genes are given only for firm matches. The size field is filled for only some rows; it gives once, few, many or a size class.

>once|TRBJ2-2|NA|TRBV9
CASSVTDSFIGELFF
TGTGCCAGCAGCGTCACTGATTCATTCATCGGGGAGCTGTTTTTT
>NA|TRBJ1-1|NA|TRBV27
CASSPTLGLATEAFF
TGTGCCAGCAGTCCGACCCTTGGCCTCGCCACTGAAGCTTTCTTT
>NA|TRBJ2-2|NA|TRBV7-2
CASSLILTGELFF
TGTGCCAGCAGCTTAATACTCACCGGGGAGCTGTTTTTT
>few|TRBJ1-1|TRBD1|TRBV28
CASRMQGAWEAFF
TGTGCCAGCAGGATGCAGGGGGCCTGGGAAGCTTTCTTT
>NA|TRBJ1-1|NA|TRBV7-2
CASSLSSSEAFF
TGTGCCAGCAGCTTAAGTAGCTCTGAAGCTTTCTTT
>NA|TRBJ2-1|NA|TRBV11-3
CASSLGAAYNEQFF
TGTGCCAGCAGCTTAGGTGCTGCGTACAATGAGCAGTTCTTC
>NA|TRBJ1-5|NA|TRBV6-1
CASTPLGGYQPQHF
TGTGCCAGCACCCCATTAGGCGGGTATCAGCCCCAGCATTTT
>few|TRBJ2-7|NA|TRBV15
CATSSLTRDGGSYEQYF
TGTGCCACCAGCAGCCTTACCCGGGACGGGGGAAGTTACGAGCAGTACTTC
>once|TRBJ2-1|NA|TRBV14
CASSPPRDPRNEQFF
TGTGCCAGCAGCCCACCAAGGGACCCACGGAATGAGCAGTTCTTC
>NA|TRBJ2-7|NA|TRBV18
CASTPLDSSYEQYF
TGTGCCAGCACACCACTCGATAGCTCCTACGAGCAGTACTTC
>NA|TRBJ1-5|NA|TRBV19
CASSPGNQPQHF
TGTGCCAGTAGTCCAGGGAATCAGCCCCAGCATTTT
>NA|TRBJ2-5|NA|TRBV7-4
CASSSALEETQYF
TGTGCCAGCAGCTCCGCCCTGGAAGAGACCCAGTACTTC
>NA|TRBJ2-1|NA|TRBV12-3/TRBV12-4
CASSLQDVIYNEQFF
TGTGCCAGCAGTTTACAGGACGTGATCTACAATGAGCAGTTCTTC
>NA|TRBJ2-3|TRBD1|TRBV11-3
CASSLGGTVTDTQYF
TGTGCCAGCAGCTTAGGGGGGACAGTCACAGATACGCAGTATTTT
>once|TRBJ1-5|NA|TRBV27
CASSFGGKNQPQHF
TGTGCCAGCAGTTTTGGGGGGAAGAATCAGCCCCAGCATTTT
>few|TRBJ2-1|TRBD2|TRBV7-9
CASSSPPTGGDGEQFF
TGTGCCAGCAGCTCGCCCCCCACCGGGGGGGATGGTGAGCAGTTCTTC
>NA|TRBJ2-7|NA|TRBV12-3/TRBV12-4
CASSFKGTEAYEQYF
TGTGCCAGCAGTTTTAAGGGGACCGAAGCCTACGAGCAGTACTTC
>many|TRBJ1-3|NA|TRBV11-1
CASSSDGYSGNTIYF
TGTGCCAGCAGCTCGGACGGATACTCTGGAAACACCATATATTTT
>NA|TRBJ2-2|NA|TRBV7-6
CASSPAGTSTGELFF
TGTGCCAGCAGCCCCGCCGGGACCTCCACCGGGGAGCTGTTTTTT
>many|TRBJ2-1|NA|TRBV28
CASSPGDSSYNEQFF
TGTGCCAGCAGTCCGGGGGACAGCTCCTACAATGAGCAGTTCTTC
>NA|TRBJ2-7|NA|TRBV6-5
CASSYSNEGVYEQYF
TGTGCCAGCAGTTACTCTAATGAAGGAGTCTACGAGCAGTACTTC
>NA|TRBJ2-1|NA|TRBV11-1
CASSLQNYNEQFF
TGTGCCAGCAGCCTCCAAAATTACAATGAGCAGTTCTTC
>few|TRBJ2-1|NA|TRBV7-9
CASSLWGNEQFF
TGTGCCAGCAGCCTATGGGGGAATGAGCAGTTCTTC
>few|TRBJ1-1|NA|TRBV7-9
CASSLSAQNTEAFF
TGTGCCAGCAGCTTATCGGCACAGAACACTGAAGCTTTCTTT